This T cell receptor beta chain was sequenced in a study of cytomegalovirus exposure and HLA in healthy donors. Study results and caveats: The study flagged fewer than 200 TCR beta chains as cytomegalovirus-associated. It was confirmed in vitro that a few of the CMV-associated chains were specific for CMV antigens.

With respect to this clone: What it recognizes is unknown.

The germline gives CDR1 SSHAT, CDR2 FNYEAQ (reference sequence). CDR3 length equals 13 residues. V was clipped by 5 bases and J by 7 bases; unmatched bases: 5. PCR used 60 Vbeta primers and 13 Jbeta primers. Study processing details: Some 11 million of the 80 million or so unique TCR beta chains counted in a later analysis were shared. The data were produced by immunoSEQ multiplex PCR, yet TCRdb's version contains in-frame clones alone and is incomplete. That table is the source of V, J and clone size, and D and trimming were worked out from the DNA. This table has approximately 160,000 clones, roughly 73% appearing once.

This TCR derives from a male donor in good health and CMV-seronegative. This chain connects TRBV7-7 to TRBJ2-1; 7 nucleotides align to TRBD1. Sequencing input: PBMCs. The CDR3 DNA reads as TGTGCCAGCAGCCAGGGGGTATCAAATGAGCAGTTCTTC. As protein: CASSQGVSNEQFF.